The 20 T cell receptor beta chains reported below all come from one sample, sequenced in a study of blood T cell repertoires in COVID-19. Some clones are missing from TCRdb's copy, which holds only in-frame ones; the method was immunoSEQ multiplex PCR. The sample holds under 200,000 clones, around 80% seen once. Sequencing input: peripheral blood. Receptors were obtained from a man aged 65-85 years with active or convalescent COVID-19.

V gene TRBV7-9 combines with J gene TRBJ1-2, with a possible D match to TRBD1 (6 bases). V was pared by 2 bases and J by 4 bases, with 14 bases between. This CDR3 is 15 amino acids long. Germline V gene lookup returns CDR1 SEHNR and CDR2 FQNEAQ (reference sequence). The CDR3 protein is CASSLSRDMGYGYTF. The CDR3 bases are TGTGCCAGCAGCTTATCGAGGGACATGGGCTATGGCTACACCTTC.

This clone was seen only once. The V gene is TRBV4-1, the J gene TRBJ2-7; perhaps TRBD2 as D (7 bases). V lost 0 bases to trimming and J lost 3 bases, with 12 bases between them. Per germline, CDR1 MGHRA and CDR2 YSYEKL. CDR3 length: 15 amino acids. CDR3 region: CASSQDGGGYYEQYF. CDR3 DNA: TGCGCCAGCAGCCAAGATGGCGGGGGCTACTACGAGCAGTACTTC.

V is TRBV7-6 and J is TRBJ2-1; TRBD1 matches 9 bases. V was clipped by 2 bases and J by 7 bases; unmatched bases: 9. Germline V CDR1 and CDR2: SGHVS, FNYEAQ. The CDR3 runs to 16 residues. DNA for the CDR3: TGTGCCAGCAGCTTATATTCGGGGACAGGGATGAATGAGCAGTTCTTC. Translating it yields CASSLYSGTGMNEQFF.

For the CDR3, the DNA is TGTGCCAGCAGCCTCGCTAGCGGGAGTTTCTCAGATACGCAGTATTTT. Translating it yields CASSLASGSFSDTQYF. The gene calls are TRBV3-1 (or the pseudogene TRBV3-2) and TRBJ2-3; 10 bases map to TRBD2. This CDR3 is built from 16 residues. The V and J ends lost 4 bases and 4 bases, in that order; junction bases with no gene match: 8. Germline CDR1 LGHDT, CDR2 YNNKEL (reference sequence).

The CDR3 DNA follows: TGTGCCAGCAGCCAAGAGGGACAGGGCTACGAGCAGTACTTC. Translation: CASSQEGQGYEQYF. V and J are TRBV3-1 (or the pseudogene TRBV3-2) and TRBJ2-7; TRBD1 aligns across 9 bases. Germline V gene data show CDR1 as LGHDT and CDR2 as YNNKEL (reference sequence). CDR3 length equals 14 residues. The V and J ends lost 0 bases and 3 bases, in that order; junction bases with no gene match: 0.

The chain links TRBV29-1 to TRBJ2-7; D is undetermined. CDR3 length: 11 amino acids. Germline V CDR1 and CDR2: SQVTM, ANQGSEA. The V end lost 3 bases, the J end lost 2 bases, and 5 bases lay between the germline ends. The CDR3 DNA sequence: TGCAGCGTTGACGTCGCCTACGAGCAGTACTTC. Amino acid sequence: CSVDVAYEQYF.

This clone came up once. The rearrangement joins TRBV6-1 to TRBJ2-3, with D tentatively TRBD2 (5 bases). Germline V CDR1 and CDR2: MNHNS, SASEGT. This CDR3 has 14 residues. Trimming shortened V by 3 bases and J by 2 bases, and 9 bases separated the two germline ends. The CDR3 protein is CASSDKRFTDTQYF. The CDR3 nucleotides are TGTGCCAGCAGTGACAAGCGGTTCACAGATACGCAGTATTTT.

This clone was seen a single time. The chain recombines TRBV6-6 with TRBJ2-3, with 8 bases identical to TRBD1. The trim removed 6 bases at V and 1 base at J, leaving 9 bases unmatched. The CDR3 spans 16 residues. Germline V gene lookup returns CDR1 MNHNY and CDR2 SVGAGI (reference sequence). CDR3 nucleotide sequence: TGTGCCAGCAGCGTGACAGGGGTAGAAGGCACAGATACGCAGTATTTT. This translates into CASSVTGVEGTDTQYF.

This chain links TRBV2 with TRBJ2-1; 7 bases are a match to TRBD2. There are 14 residues in the CDR3. Per germline, CDR1 SNHLY and CDR2 FYNNEI. Trimming took 5 bases from V and 8 from J; bases not matched to a gene: 9. Here the CDR3 DNA reads TGTGCCAGCAGTTCCCGGGACTACAATCATGAGCAGTTCTTC. It specifies CASSSRDYNHEQFF.

The chain links TRBV7-9 to TRBJ2-1; TRBD1 matches 10 bases. Trimming cost V 3 bases and J 1 base; bases outside gene matches: 3. Germline-derived CDR1 and CDR2 are SEHNR and FQNEAQ (reference sequence). CDR3 size: 16 residues. CDR3 sequence reads: CASSLGQGLSYNEQFF. The CDR3 DNA reads TGTGCCAGCAGCTTGGGACAGGGGTTATCCTACAATGAGCAGTTCTTC.

The V call is TRBV3-1 (or the pseudogene TRBV3-2), the J call TRBJ1-5, with 8 nucleotides matching TRBD1. Germline V CDR1 and CDR2: LGHDT, YNNKEL (reference sequence). CDR3 length: 17 residues. Losses at the gene ends were 6 bases for V and 6 bases for J; bases not matched to a gene: 16. The CDR3 DNA follows: TGTGCCAGCAGTCCTTATTTGACAGGGGTCGGGTCTCAGCCCCAGCATTTT. Its translation: CASSPYLTGVGSQPQHF.

This chain joins TRBV20-1 and TRBJ2-5; no clear D. The V end lost 3 bases, the J end lost 2 bases, and 7 bases lay between the germline ends. This CDR3 has 12 amino acids. Germline V gene sequence: CDR1 DFQATT, CDR2 SNEGSKA (reference sequence). CDR3 protein: CSASNRQETQYF. Here the CDR3 DNA reads TGCAGTGCTAGTAACAGACAAGAGACCCAGTACTTC.

CDR3 sequence (DNA): TGTGCCAGCAGCTTCCAGGGTGGGGAGCAGTTCTTC. Translating gives CASSFQGGEQFF. This rearrangement joins TRBV7-9 to TRBJ2-1, with D possibly TRBD1 on 5 matching bases. V lost 3 bases to trimming and J lost 10 bases, with 10 bases between them. CDR3 length equals 12 residues. In germline, CDR1 is SEHNR, CDR2 FQNEAQ (reference sequence).

This clone has only one observation. The chain links TRBV12-5 to TRBJ1-5; no firm D call. The CDR3 loop spans 11 amino acids. Trimming shortened V by 6 bases and J by 4 bases, and 4 bases separated the two germline ends. Germline-derived CDR1 and CDR2 are LGHNT and FRNRAP. CDR3 residues: CASGRNQPQHF. CDR3 nucleotides: TGTGCTAGTGGCCGGAATCAGCCCCAGCATTTT.

The chain joins TRBV2 to TRBJ1-1; the D gene is possibly TRBD1 (5 bases). This CDR3 is 13 amino acids long. The germline V and J ends were trimmed by 6 bases and 11 bases, with 19 bases remaining between them. In germline, CDR1 is SNHLY, CDR2 FYNNEI. The CDR3 region has the DNA TGTGCCAGCAGGGGGGAGGGCGACCTTCTCGCTTTCTTT. It is translated as CASRGEGDLLAFF.

The rearrangement joins TRBV7-9 to TRBJ1-5; possibly TRBD1 for D (6 bases). With 6 bases removed from V and 7 bases from J, the gap between germline ends came to 13 bases. The CDR3 has 13 residues. In germline, CDR1 is SEHNR, CDR2 FQNEAQ (reference sequence). The CDR3 is CASSQGSDQPQHF. The DNA of the CDR3 is TGTGCCAGCAGTCAGGGGTCCGACCAGCCCCAGCATTTT.

This clone was seen just once. The chain carries TRBV29-1 and TRBJ2-1; weak D call: TRBD1 (5 bases). The CDR3 covers 14 residues. The V gene lost 2 bases and the J gene lost 6 bases, with 14 bases spanning the gap. Germline assignment: CDR1 SQVTM and CDR2 ANQGSEA. The CDR3 DNA follows: TGCAGCGTTGAAAAAGCTCAGGGTATCAATGAGCAGTTCTTC. Translation gives CSVEKAQGINEQFF.

The V and J genes are TRBV18 and TRBJ2-2, with D hard to call. Looked up from germline, CDR1 is KGHSH and CDR2 is LQKENI. V lost 6 bases, J lost 8 bases, and 10 bases lay in between. This CDR3 has 12 amino acids. The DNA for the CDR3 is TGTGCCAGCTCTACCCAGACAGGGGAGCTGTTTTTT. Translating it yields CASSTQTGELFF.

The V and J genes are TRBV27 and TRBJ2-5, with a possible D match to TRBD2 (7 bases). The ends were cut back, 6 bases at V and 5 bases at J, with 25 bases in the middle. The CDR3 loop spans 17 amino acids. Germline CDR1 reads MNHEY; CDR2 reads SMNVEV (reference sequence). CDR3 protein: CASRHSKLGGRQETQYF. CDR3 coding DNA: TGTGCCAGCAGGCACTCAAAACTGGGGGGGCGGCAGGAGACCCAGTACTTC.

V usage is TRBV7-2 and J usage is TRBJ1-1; the match to TRBD1 covers 7 bases. Trimming removed 4 bases from V and 0 bases from J; junction bases left unmatched: 17. The CDR3 runs to 19 residues. The germline CDR1 and CDR2 sequences are SGHTA and FQGNSA. The CDR3 DNA follows: TGTGCCAGCAGCTCCTCCGGTCAGGGAAAGGGGGCCTTGAACACTGAAGCTTTCTTT. Protein product: CASSSSGQGKGALNTEAFF.